A single sample is the source of the 25 T cell receptor beta chains below, sequenced in a study of blood T cell repertoires in COVID-19. TCRdb's copy holds only in-frame clones and misses some; the assay was immunoSEQ multiplex PCR. This sample has approximately 210,000 clones, with roughly 88% found just once. What was sequenced was peripheral blood. The receptors come from a man aged 18 to 29 with active or convalescent COVID-19.

The chain carries TRBV7-9 and TRBJ1-1; no clear D. The CDR3 consists of 14 residues. Germline assignment: CDR1 SEHNR and CDR2 FQNEAQ (reference sequence). V shed 3 bases and J shed 0 bases, with 8 bases lying between them. In nucleotides, the CDR3 is TGTGCCAGCAGCTTCTATCCTATGAACACTGAAGCTTTCTTT. This encodes CASSFYPMNTEAFF.

The rearrangement uses TRBV7-8 and TRBJ1-4, with TRBD1 identical over 7 bases. In germline, CDR1 is SGHVS, CDR2 FQNEAQ. V was clipped by 2 bases and J by 11 bases; unmatched bases: 5. The CDR3 length is 13 residues. CDR3 coding DNA: TGTGCCAGCAGCTTATTCAGGGGGGAGAAACTGTTTTTT. This translates into CASSLFRGEKLFF.

J is TRBJ1-3 and V is TRBV19, with D perhaps matching TRBD1 (5 bases). CDR3 length: 11 amino acids. Trimming removed 10 bases at V and 4 bases at J, with 8 bases between. Germline-derived CDR1 and CDR2 are LNHDA and SQIVND (reference sequence). CDR3: CAIDRGNTIYF. The CDR3 nucleotides are TGTGCCATTGACAGAGGAAACACCATATATTTT.

The chain combines TRBV30 with TRBJ2-5; 10 positions match TRBD1. Germline-derived CDR1 and CDR2 are GTSNPN and SVGIG (reference sequence). The ends lost 1 base at V and 4 bases at J; junction bases unmatched: 6. This CDR3 is built from 15 residues. CDR3 DNA sequence: TGTGCCTGGAGTGAGACAGGGGGCGGGGGAGAGACCCAGTACTTC. It encodes CAWSETGGGGETQYF.

The V and J genes are TRBV2 and TRBJ2-2; a weak D match, TRBD1 (6 bases). The CDR3 totals 16 residues. Germline CDR1 reads SNHLY; CDR2 reads FYNNEI. Trimming removed 1 base at V and 7 bases at J, with 16 bases between. CDR3 loop: CASSEGFSGAGGELFF. CDR3 DNA sequence: TGTGCCAGCAGTGAAGGATTTTCAGGGGCAGGCGGGGAGCTGTTTTTT.

In its sample, this clone was seen a few times. V usage is TRBV19 and J usage is TRBJ1-2; 7 bases line up with TRBD1. With V trimmed by 1 base and J by 2 bases, 4 bases remained unmatched. Germline V CDR1 and CDR2: LNHDA, SQIVND (reference sequence). This CDR3 is 15 amino acids long. CDR3 in amino acids: CASSIATGRNYGYTF. In DNA, the CDR3 is TGTGCCAGTAGTATAGCGACAGGGAGGAACTATGGCTACACCTTC. Combining the CDR3 with reference TRBV19 and TRBJ1-2 gives the whole variable domain DGGITQSPKYLFRKEGQNVTLSCEQNLNHDAMYWYRQDPGQGLRLIYYSQIVNDFQKGDIAEGYSVSREKKESFPLTVTSAQKNPTAFYLCASSIATGRNYGYTFGSGTRLTVV.

This clone was counted a single time. The CDR3 nucleotides read TGTGCCAGCAGTTCGGACAGACCCCCCGAAGCTTTCTTT. This encodes CASSSDRPPEAFF. The chain uses TRBV6-2 or TRBV6-3 and TRBJ1-1; a weak D match, TRBD1 (6 bases). Per the germline V gene, CDR1 is MNHEY and CDR2 is SVGEGT. V was trimmed by 4 bases and J by 8 bases, leaving 14 bases between them. The CDR3 totals 13 residues.

This rearrangement joins TRBV14 to TRBJ1-1; no definite D call. V was shortened by 2 bases and J by 1 base, with 5 bases between the two germline ends. There are 13 residues in the CDR3. Germline CDR1 and CDR2: SGHDN and FVKESK. CDR3 DNA: TGTGCCAGCAGCCAATGGAGGAACACTGAAGCTTTCTTT. It translates to CASSQWRNTEAFF.

The V call is TRBV3-1 (or the pseudogene TRBV3-2), the J call TRBJ2-5, with unresolved D. V lost 1 base to trimming and J lost 5 bases, with 5 bases between them. This CDR3 comprises 12 residues. CDR1 is LGHDT and CDR2 is YNNKEL in the germline V gene (reference sequence). The CDR3 coding sequence is TGTGCCAGCAGCCAAGCGAGGGAGACCCAGTACTTC. This codes for CASSQARETQYF.

The V and J genes are TRBV5-1 and TRBJ2-7; TRBD2 is a possible D gene (6 bases). Per the germline V gene, CDR1 is SGHRS and CDR2 is YFSETQ. The CDR3 spans 14 residues. V dropped 2 bases and J dropped 3 bases, with 12 bases sitting between them. The CDR3 sequence is CASSLAGAGYEQYF. Here the CDR3 DNA reads TGCGCCAGCAGCTTAGCGGGCGCTGGCTACGAGCAGTACTTC. Based on the CDR3 plus reference TRBV5-1 and TRBJ2-7, the full variable domain is KAGVTQTPRYLIKTRGQQVTLSCSPISGHRSVSWYQQTPGQGLQFLFEYFSETQRNKGNFPGRFSGRQFSNSRSEMNVSTLELGDSALYLCASSLAGAGYEQYFGPGTRLTVT.

V gene TRBV28 combines with J gene TRBJ2-1; 12 nucleotides align to TRBD1. The CDR3 runs to 12 residues. J lost 9 bases, V lost 8 bases, and 2 bases had no gene match. CDR1 is MDHEN, CDR2 SYDVKM, per germline. CDR3 sequence: CASGTGGFEQFF. CDR3 nucleotide sequence: TGTGCCAGCGGGACAGGGGGCTTTGAGCAGTTCTTC.

This chain connects TRBV10-3 to TRBJ2-7, with a possible D match to TRBD2 (6 bases). Trimming removed 8 bases from V and 0 bases from J, with 20 bases in between. Germline V CDR1 and CDR2: ENHRY, SYGVKD. CDR3 length: 16 residues. CDR3 DNA: TGTGCCATCGGGAAGGGGTTGGAGGGGAGCTCCTACGAGCAGTACTTC. Translation gives CAIGKGLEGSSYEQYF.

The CDR3 region is CASSLSAGLTYNEQFF. Written as DNA, the CDR3 is TGTGCCAGCAGTTTATCGGCAGGCTTGACCTACAATGAGCAGTTCTTC. V usage is TRBV27 and J usage is TRBJ2-1; D not certain. The V end lost 0 bases, the J end lost 2 bases, and 11 bases lay between the germline ends. The CDR3 consists of 16 residues. Germline values: CDR1 MNHEY, CDR2 SMNVEV (reference sequence).

This clone is a singleton in its sample. The chain employs TRBV7-3 and TRBJ1-2, with TRBD1 matching 7 bases. With 6 bases clipped from V and 8 bases from J, the junction kept 12 bases outside the gene matches. CDR1 and CDR2 from the germline V gene are SGHTA and FQGTGA. The CDR3 length is 14 residues. CDR3 in DNA: TGTGCCAGCAGTTCCAGTGACAGGGCGCACGGCTACACCTTC. Its translation is CASSSSDRAHGYTF.

The chain carries TRBV28 and TRBJ2-2, with D possibly matching TRBD2 (7 bases). Trimming cost V 5 bases and J 5 bases, with 18 bases left between them. CDR3 size: 16 residues. Per the germline V gene, CDR1 is MDHEN and CDR2 is SYDVKM. CDR3 coding DNA: TGTGCCAGCAGTCCTGGGGGGGCCTCGGTGACCGGGGAGCTGTTTTTT. It is translated as CASSPGGASVTGELFF.

The V call is TRBV19, the J call TRBJ1-4; 9 nucleotides match TRBD1. The V gene end was trimmed by 4 bases and the J gene end by 7 bases; junction bases not matched to a gene: 10. The CDR3 consists of 16 residues. Germline V gene data show CDR1 as LNHDA and CDR2 as SQIVND (reference sequence). Here the CDR3 DNA reads TGTGCCAGTAGTACCGACCAACAGGGGGCAGGTGAAAAACTGTTTTTT. Protein: CASSTDQQGAGEKLFF. The complete variable domain, with remaining parts taken from reference TRBV19 and TRBJ1-4, reads DGGITQSPKYLFRKEGQNVTLSCEQNLNHDAMYWYRQDPGQGLRLIYYSQIVNDFQKGDIAEGYSVSREKKESFPLTVTSAQKNPTAFYLCASSTDQQGAGEKLFFGSGTQLSVL.

V usage is TRBV5-1 and J usage is TRBJ2-5; tentatively, D is TRBD1 (6 bases). V lost 3 bases to trimming and J lost 4 bases, with 13 bases between them. The germline gives CDR1 SGHRS, CDR2 YFSETQ. This CDR3 contains 14 residues. The CDR3 region has the DNA TGCGCCAGCAGCTCGGACAGCCTTAGAGAGACCCAGTACTTC. Translating it yields CASSSDSLRETQYF.

This rearrangement joins TRBV4-3 to TRBJ2-1; no firm D call. The CDR3 sequence is 14 residues long. V was trimmed by 0 bases and J by 4 bases, leaving 7 bases between them. From germline, CDR1 is LGHNA and CDR2 YSLEER. The CDR3 sequence is CASSQEAWYNEQFF. The DNA of the CDR3 is TGCGCCAGCAGCCAAGAAGCGTGGTACAATGAGCAGTTCTTC.

V is TRBV28 and J is TRBJ1-5, with a possible D match to TRBD1 (5 bases). CDR1 and CDR2 (germline): MDHEN, SYDVKM. V was pared by 4 bases and J by 5 bases, with 12 bases between. CDR3 length: 14 amino acids. The CDR3 DNA sequence: TGTGCCAGCAGTTACCGGGGGGGATATCAGCCCCAGCATTTT. Residues: CASSYRGGYQPQHF. Full variable domain (rest looked up from reference TRBV28 and TRBJ1-5): DVKVTQSSRYLVKRTGEKVFLECVQDMDHENMFWYRQDPGLGLRLIYFSYDVKMKEKGDIPEGYSVSREKKERFSLILESASTNQTSMYLCASSYRGGYQPQHFGDGTRLSIL.

This clone has only one observation. The V gene is TRBV10-2, the J gene TRBJ2-3; D remains unclear. The ends were cut back, 2 bases at V and 3 bases at J, with 12 bases in the middle. Germline V lookup: CDR1 WSHSY, CDR2 SAAADI. The CDR3 loop spans 15 amino acids. CDR3: CASSEPAWATDTQYF. The CDR3 DNA follows: TGCGCCAGCAGTGAGCCCGCCTGGGCAACAGATACGCAGTATTTT.

This chain uses TRBV6-4 with TRBJ1-5; unclear D gene. The germline CDR1 and CDR2 sequences are MRHNA and SNTAGT. The length of the CDR3 is 13 residues. Trimming left V 8 bases short and J 2 bases short, with 10 bases between. The CDR3, as DNA: TGTGCCAGCTCCGGAGACCGCAATCAGCCCCAGCATTTT. It yields the protein CASSGDRNQPQHF.

This chain uses TRBV19 with TRBJ1-2; D unresolved. Germline loops: CDR1 LNHDA, CDR2 SQIVND (reference sequence). Trimming cost V 6 bases and J 6 bases, with 17 bases left between them. The CDR3 spans 14 residues. For the CDR3, the DNA is TGTGCCAGTAGGGAGGCATCGGGCGCCCATGGCTACACCTTC. Its translation is CASREASGAHGYTF.

The genes are TRBV29-1 and TRBJ2-2; D ambiguous. Germline lookup yields CDR1 SQVTM and CDR2 ANQGSEA. Trimming stripped 3 bases from V and 4 bases from J, with 12 bases between. CDR3 length: 14 residues. The CDR3 DNA reads as TGCAGCGTTGAGGTAGAGTTTCGCACCGGGGAGCTGTTTTTT. Amino acids: CSVEVEFRTGELFF.

The chain employs TRBV29-1 and TRBJ2-3, with a tentative D call TRBD2 (6 bases). This CDR3 is built from 14 residues. V lost 6 bases, J lost 5 bases, and 18 bases lay in between. Germline CDR1 reads SQVTM; CDR2 reads ANQGSEA. This CDR3 is CSVKDGSELDTQYF. CDR3 bases: TGCAGCGTCAAGGACGGGAGTGAGTTAGATACGCAGTATTTT.

The J gene is TRBJ1-3, the V gene TRBV6-5; weak D call: TRBD1 (5 bases). The length of the CDR3 is 15 residues. V was pared by 3 bases and J by 4 bases, with 13 bases between. Germline values: CDR1 MNHEY, CDR2 SVGAGI. The CDR3 nucleotides read TGTGCCAGCAGTTATACCAGGGAATCCGGAAACACCATATATTTT. It encodes CASSYTRESGNTIYF.